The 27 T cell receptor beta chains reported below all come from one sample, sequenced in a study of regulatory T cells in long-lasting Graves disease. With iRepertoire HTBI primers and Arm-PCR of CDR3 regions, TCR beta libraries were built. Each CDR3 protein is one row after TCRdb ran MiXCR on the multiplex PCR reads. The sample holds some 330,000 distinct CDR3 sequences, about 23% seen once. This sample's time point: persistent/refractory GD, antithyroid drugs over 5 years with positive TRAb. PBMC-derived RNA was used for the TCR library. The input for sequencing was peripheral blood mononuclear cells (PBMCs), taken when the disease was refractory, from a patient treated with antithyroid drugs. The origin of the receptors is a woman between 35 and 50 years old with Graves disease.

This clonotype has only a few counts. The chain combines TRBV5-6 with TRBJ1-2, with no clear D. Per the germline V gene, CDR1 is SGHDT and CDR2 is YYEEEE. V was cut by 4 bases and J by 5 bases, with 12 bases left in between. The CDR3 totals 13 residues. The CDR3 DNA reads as TGTGCCAGCAGCCTTCGCACTGCTTATGGCTACACCTTC. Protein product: CASSLRTAYGYTF.

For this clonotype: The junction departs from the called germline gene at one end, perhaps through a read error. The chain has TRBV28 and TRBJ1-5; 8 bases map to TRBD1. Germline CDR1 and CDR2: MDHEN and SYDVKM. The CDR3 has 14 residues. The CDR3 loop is CASTYSGGNRPQHF. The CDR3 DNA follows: TGTGCCAGCACTTACTCAGGGGGCAATCGGCCCCAGCATTTT.

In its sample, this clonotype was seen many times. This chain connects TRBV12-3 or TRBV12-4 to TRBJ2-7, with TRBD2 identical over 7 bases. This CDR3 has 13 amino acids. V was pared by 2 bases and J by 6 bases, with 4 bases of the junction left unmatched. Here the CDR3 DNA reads TGTGCCAGCAGTTTAACGGGAGGAACCGAGCAGTACTTC. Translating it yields CASSLTGGTEQYF.

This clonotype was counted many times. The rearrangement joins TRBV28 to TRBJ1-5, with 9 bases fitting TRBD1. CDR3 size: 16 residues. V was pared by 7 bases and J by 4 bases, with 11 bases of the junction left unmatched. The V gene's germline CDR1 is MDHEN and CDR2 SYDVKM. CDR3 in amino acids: CASTKRRGTGNQPQHF. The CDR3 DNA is TGTGCCAGCACCAAAAGGAGAGGGACAGGGAATCAGCCCCAGCATTTT.

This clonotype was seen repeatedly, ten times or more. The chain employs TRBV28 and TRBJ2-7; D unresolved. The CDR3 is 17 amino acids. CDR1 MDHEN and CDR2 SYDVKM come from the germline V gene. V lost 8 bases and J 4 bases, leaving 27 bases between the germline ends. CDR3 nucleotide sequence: TGTGCCAGCGGAACTCCTACCGCCCATCCCAACTTATACGAGCAGTACTTC. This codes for CASGTPTAHPNLYEQYF.

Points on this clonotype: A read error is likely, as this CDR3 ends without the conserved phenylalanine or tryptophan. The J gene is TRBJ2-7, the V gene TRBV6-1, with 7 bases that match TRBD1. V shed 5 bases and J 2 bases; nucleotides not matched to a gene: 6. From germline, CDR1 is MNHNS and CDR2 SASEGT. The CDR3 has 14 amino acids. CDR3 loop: CASSRGQPPYEQYL. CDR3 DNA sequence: TGTGCCAGCAGTCGGGGACAGCCCCCCTACGAGCAGTACCTC.

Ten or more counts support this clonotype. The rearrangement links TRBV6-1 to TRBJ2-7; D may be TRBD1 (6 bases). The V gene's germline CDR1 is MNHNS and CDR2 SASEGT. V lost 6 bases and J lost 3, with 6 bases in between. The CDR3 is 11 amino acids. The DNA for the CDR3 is TGTGCCAGCAGACAGGGCTACGAGCAGTACTTC. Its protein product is CASRQGYEQYF.

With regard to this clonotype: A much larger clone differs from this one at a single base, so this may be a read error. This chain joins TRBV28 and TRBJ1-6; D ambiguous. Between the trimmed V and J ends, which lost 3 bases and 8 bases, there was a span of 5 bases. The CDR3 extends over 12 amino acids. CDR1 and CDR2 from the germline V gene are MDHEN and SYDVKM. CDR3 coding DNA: TGTGCCAGCAGTTTCCCCTATTCACCCCTCCACTTT. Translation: CASSFPYSPLHF.

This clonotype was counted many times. The CDR3 protein is CASSEARTSGINQETQYF. For the CDR3, the DNA is TGTGCCAGCAGTGAAGCCCGGACTAGCGGGATCAACCAAGAGACCCAGTACTTC. This rearrangement joins TRBV2 to TRBJ2-5; 12 nucleotides align to TRBD2. Germline V gene lookup returns CDR1 SNHLY and CDR2 FYNNEI. The V and J ends lost 0 bases and 0 bases, in that order; junction bases with no gene match: 5. This CDR3 contains 18 residues.

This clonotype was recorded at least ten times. This CDR3 is CASSPTLFGLTYEQYF. In DNA, the CDR3 is TGTGCCAGCAGTCCTACCCTTTTCGGACTTACCTACGAGCAGTACTTC. The chain recombines TRBV28 with TRBJ2-7, with TRBD2 as a possible D gene (5 bases). The CDR3 length is 16 residues. Looked up from germline, CDR1 is MDHEN and CDR2 is SYDVKM. V shed 5 bases and J shed 2 bases, with 19 bases lying between them.

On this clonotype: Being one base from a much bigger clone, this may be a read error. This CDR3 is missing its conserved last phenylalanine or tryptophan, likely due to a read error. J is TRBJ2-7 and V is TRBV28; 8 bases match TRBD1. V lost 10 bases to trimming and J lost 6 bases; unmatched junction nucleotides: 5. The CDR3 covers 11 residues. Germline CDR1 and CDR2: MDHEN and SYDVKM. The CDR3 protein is CATAGGSEQYL. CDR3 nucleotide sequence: TGTGCCACCGCAGGGGGCAGCGAGCAGTACTTA.

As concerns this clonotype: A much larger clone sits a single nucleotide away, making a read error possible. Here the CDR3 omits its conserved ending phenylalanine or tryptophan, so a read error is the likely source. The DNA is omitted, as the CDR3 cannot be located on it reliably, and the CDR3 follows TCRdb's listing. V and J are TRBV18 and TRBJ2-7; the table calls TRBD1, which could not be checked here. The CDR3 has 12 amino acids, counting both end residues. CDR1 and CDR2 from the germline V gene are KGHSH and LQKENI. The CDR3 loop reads CASPLGQGVPAL.

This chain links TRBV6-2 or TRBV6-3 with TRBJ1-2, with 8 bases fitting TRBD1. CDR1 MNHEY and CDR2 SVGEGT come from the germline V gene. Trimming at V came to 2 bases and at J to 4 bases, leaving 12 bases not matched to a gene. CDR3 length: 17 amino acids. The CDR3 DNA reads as TGTGCCAGCAGTTACCGGGACAGGAGTTTATTTGTCTATGGCTACACCTTC. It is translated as CASSYRDRSLFVYGYTF.

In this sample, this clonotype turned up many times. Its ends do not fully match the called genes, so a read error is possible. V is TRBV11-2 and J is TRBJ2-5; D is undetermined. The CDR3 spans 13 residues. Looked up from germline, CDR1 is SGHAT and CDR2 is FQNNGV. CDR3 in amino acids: CASSFGPQGTQYF. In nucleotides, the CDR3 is TGTGCCAGCAGCTTCGGCCCACAAGGGACCCAGTACTTC.

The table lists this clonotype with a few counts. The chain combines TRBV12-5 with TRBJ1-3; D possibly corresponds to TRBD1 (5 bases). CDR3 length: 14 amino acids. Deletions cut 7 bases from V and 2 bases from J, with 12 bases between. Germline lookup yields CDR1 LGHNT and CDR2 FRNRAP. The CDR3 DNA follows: TGTGCTAGTGCCCGAGGGGTCCCTGGAAACACCATATATTTT. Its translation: CASARGVPGNTIYF.

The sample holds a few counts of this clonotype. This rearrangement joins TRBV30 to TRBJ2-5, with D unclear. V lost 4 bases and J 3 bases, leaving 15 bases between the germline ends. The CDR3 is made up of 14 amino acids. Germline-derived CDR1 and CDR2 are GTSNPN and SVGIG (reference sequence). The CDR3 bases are TGTGCCTGGATGAGGACCCCCGAGGAAGAGACCCAGTACTTC. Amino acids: CAWMRTPEEETQYF.

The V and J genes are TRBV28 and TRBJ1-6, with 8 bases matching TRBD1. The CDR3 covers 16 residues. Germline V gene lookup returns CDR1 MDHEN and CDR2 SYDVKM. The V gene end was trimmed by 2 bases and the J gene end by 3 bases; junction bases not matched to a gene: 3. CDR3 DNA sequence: TGTGCCAGCAGTTTAGAAACAGGGGGCTATAATTCACCCCTCCACTTT. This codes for CASSLETGGYNSPLHF.

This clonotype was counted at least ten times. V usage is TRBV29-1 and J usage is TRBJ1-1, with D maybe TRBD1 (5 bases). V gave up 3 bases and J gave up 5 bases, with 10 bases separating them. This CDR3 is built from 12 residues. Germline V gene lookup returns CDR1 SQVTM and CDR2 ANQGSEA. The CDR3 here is CSVDRAGTEAFF. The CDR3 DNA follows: TGCAGCGTTGACAGGGCAGGTACTGAAGCTTTCTTT.

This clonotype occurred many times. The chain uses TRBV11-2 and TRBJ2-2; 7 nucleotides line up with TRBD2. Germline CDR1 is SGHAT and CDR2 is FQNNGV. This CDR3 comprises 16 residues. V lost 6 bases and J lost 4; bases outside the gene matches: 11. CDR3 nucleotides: TGTGCCAGCAGTCCCCCCGGCGGGAGCGTCACCGGGGAGCTGTTTTTT. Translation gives CASSPPGGSVTGELFF.

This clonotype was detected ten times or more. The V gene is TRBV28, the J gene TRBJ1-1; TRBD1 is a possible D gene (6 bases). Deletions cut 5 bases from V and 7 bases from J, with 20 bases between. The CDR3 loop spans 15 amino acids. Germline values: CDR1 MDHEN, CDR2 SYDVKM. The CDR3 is CASSTRQEEVDEAFF. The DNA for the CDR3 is TGTGCCAGCAGTACCCGACAGGAAGAGGTTGATGAAGCTTTCTTT.

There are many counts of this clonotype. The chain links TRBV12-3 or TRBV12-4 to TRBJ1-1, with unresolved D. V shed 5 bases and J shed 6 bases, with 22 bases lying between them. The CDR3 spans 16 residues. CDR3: CASSPHPGPIPSEAFF. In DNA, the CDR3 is TGTGCCAGCAGTCCCCATCCGGGCCCGATACCCTCTGAAGCTTTCTTT.

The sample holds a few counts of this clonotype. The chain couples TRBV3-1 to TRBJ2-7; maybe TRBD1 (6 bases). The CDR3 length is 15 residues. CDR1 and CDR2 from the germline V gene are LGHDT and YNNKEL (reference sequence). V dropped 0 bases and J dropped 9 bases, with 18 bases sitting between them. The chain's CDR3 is CASSQEVGHPSRQYF. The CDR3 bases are TGTGCCAGCAGCCAAGAGGTGGGACACCCATCCAGGCAGTACTTC.

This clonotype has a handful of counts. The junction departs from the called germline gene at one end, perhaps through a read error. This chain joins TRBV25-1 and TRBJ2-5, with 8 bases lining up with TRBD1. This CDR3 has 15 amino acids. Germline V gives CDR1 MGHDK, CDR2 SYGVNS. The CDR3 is CASRESDREKETQYF. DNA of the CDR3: TGTGCCAGCAGAGAATCGGACAGGGAGAAAGAGACCCAGTACTTC.

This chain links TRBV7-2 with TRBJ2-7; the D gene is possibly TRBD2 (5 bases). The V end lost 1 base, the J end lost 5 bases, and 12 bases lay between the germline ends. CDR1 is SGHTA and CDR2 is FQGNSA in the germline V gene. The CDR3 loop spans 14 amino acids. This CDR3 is CASSLVSSAHEQYF. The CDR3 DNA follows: TGTGCCAGCAGCTTAGTGAGTAGCGCCCACGAGCAGTACTTC.

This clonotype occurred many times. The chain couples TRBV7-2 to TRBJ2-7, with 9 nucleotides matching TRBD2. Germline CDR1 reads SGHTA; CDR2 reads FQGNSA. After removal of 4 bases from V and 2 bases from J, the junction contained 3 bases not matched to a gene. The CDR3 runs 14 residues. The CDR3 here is CASSWASGTYEQYF. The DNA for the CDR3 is TGTGCCAGCAGCTGGGCTAGCGGGACCTACGAGCAGTACTTC.

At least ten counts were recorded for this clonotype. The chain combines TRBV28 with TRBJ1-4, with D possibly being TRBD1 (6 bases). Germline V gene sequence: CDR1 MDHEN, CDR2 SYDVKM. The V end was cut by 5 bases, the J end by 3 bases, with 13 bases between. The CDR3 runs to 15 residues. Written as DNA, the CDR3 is TGTGCCAGCAGTCCCCAGGGACACCCTAATGAAAAACTGTTTTTT. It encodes CASSPQGHPNEKLFF.

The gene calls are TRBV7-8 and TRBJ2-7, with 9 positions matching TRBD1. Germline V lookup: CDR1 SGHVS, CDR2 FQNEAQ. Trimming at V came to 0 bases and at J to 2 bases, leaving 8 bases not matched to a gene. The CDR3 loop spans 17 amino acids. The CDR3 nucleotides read TGTGCCAGCAGCTTAGCCCGACCGGGACAGGGTCCCTACGAGCAGTACTTC. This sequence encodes CASSLARPGQGPYEQYF.